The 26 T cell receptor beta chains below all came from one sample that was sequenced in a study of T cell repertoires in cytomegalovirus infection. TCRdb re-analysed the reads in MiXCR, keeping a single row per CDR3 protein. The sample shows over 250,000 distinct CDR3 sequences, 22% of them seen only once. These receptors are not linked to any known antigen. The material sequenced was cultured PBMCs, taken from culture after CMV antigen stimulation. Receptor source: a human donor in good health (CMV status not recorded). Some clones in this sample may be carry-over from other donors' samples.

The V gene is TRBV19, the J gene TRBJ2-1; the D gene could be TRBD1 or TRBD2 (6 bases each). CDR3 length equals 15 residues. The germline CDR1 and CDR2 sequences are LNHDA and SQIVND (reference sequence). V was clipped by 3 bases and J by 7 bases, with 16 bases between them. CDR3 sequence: CASSIRGRGRNEQFF. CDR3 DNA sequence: TGTGCCAGTAGTATTCGGGGGCGCGGCAGAAATGAGCAGTTCTTC. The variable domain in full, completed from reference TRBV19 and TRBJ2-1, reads DGGITQSPKYLFRKEGQNVTLSCEQNLNHDAMYWYRQDPGQGLRLIYYSQIVNDFQKGDIAEGYSVSREKKESFPLTVTSAQKNPTAFYLCASSIRGRGRNEQFFGPGTRLTVL.

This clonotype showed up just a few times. DNA for the CDR3: TGTGCCAGCAGCCGTGTAGCGGAAGCCCCGAACACCGGGGAGCTGTTTTTT. Protein sequence: CASSRVAEAPNTGELFF. The rearrangement uses TRBV7-9 and TRBJ2-2; tentatively, D is TRBD2 (6 bases). CDR3 length equals 17 residues. Trimming removed 5 bases from V and 0 bases from J, with 16 bases in between. From germline, CDR1 is SEHNR and CDR2 FQNEAQ (reference sequence). The whole variable domain, filled in from reference TRBV7-9 and TRBJ2-2, reads DTGVSQNPRHKITKRGQNVTFRCDPISEHNRLYWYRQTLGQGPEFLTYFQNEAQLEKSRLLSDRFSAERPKGSFSTLEIQRTEQGDSAMYLCASSRVAEAPNTGELFFGEGSRLTVL.

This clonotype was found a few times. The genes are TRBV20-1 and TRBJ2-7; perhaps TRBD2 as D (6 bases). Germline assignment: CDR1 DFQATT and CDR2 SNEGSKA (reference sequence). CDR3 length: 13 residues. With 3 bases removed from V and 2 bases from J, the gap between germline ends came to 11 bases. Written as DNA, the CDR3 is TGCAGTGCTAGTGGCGGGGAAACCTACGAGCAGTACTTC. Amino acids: CSASGGETYEQYF.

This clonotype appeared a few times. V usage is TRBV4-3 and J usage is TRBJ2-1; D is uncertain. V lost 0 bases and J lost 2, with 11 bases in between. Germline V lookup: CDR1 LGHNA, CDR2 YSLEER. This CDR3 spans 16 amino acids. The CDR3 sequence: CASSQDYQEAYNEQFF. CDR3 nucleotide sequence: TGCGCCAGCAGCCAAGATTACCAGGAAGCCTACAATGAGCAGTTCTTC.

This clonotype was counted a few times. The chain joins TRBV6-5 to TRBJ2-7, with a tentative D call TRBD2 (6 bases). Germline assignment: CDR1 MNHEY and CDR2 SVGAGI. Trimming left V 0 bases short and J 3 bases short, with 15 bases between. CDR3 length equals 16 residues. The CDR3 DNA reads TGTGCCAGCAGTTACTCGGGGCTAGCGCCACACTACGAGCAGTACTTC. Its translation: CASSYSGLAPHYEQYF.

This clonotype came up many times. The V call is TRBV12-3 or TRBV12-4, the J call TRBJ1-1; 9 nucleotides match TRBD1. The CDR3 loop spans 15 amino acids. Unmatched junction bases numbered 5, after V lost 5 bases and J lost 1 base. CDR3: CASSTGTGWNTEAFF. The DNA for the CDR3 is TGTGCCAGCAGTACCGGGACAGGGTGGAACACTGAAGCTTTCTTT.

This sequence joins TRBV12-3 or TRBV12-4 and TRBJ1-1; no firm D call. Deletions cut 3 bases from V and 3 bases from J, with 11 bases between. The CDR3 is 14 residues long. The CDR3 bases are TGTGCCAGCAGTTTCGGTGGCGGATACACTGAAGCTTTCTTT. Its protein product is CASSFGGGYTEAFF.

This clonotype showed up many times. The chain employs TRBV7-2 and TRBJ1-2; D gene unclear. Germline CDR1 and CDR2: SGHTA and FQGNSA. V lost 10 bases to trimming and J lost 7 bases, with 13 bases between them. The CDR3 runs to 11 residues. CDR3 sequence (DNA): TGTGCCACCGCAGAGCAGTTTGGCTACACCTTC. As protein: CATAEQFGYTF.

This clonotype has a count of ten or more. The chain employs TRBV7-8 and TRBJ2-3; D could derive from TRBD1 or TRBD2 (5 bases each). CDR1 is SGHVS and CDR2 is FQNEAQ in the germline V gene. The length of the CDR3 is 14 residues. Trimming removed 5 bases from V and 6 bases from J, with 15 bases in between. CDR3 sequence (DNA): TGTGCCAGCAGCCGACAGTCGGGGAGCGATACGCAGTATTTT. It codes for CASSRQSGSDTQYF.

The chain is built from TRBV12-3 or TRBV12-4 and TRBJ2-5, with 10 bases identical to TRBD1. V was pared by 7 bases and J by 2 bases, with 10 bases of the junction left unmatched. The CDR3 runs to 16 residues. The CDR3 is CASTPRTGGSQETQYF. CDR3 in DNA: TGTGCCAGCACCCCCCGGACAGGGGGATCTCAAGAGACCCAGTACTTC.

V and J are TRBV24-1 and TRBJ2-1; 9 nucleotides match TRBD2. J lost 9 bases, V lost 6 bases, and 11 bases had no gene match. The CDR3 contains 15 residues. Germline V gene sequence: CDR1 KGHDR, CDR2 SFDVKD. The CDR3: CATSMDPREGSEQFF. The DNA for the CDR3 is TGTGCCACCAGTATGGATCCGCGGGAGGGGAGTGAGCAGTTCTTC.

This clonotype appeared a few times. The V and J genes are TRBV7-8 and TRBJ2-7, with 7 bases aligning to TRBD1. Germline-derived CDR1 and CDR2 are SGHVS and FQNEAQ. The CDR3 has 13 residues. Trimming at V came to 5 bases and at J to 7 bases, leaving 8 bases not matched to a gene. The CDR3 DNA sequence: TGTGCCAGCAGCGTGACAGGGTACAGTGAGCAGTACGTC. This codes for CASSVTGYSEQYV.

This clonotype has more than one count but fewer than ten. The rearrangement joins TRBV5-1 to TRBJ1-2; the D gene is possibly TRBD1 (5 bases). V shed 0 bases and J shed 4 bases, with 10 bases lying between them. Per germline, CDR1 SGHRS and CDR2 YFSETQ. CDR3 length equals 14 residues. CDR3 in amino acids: CASSLGQGPYGYTF. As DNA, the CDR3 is TGCGCCAGCAGCTTGGGGCAGGGCCCCTATGGCTACACCTTC.

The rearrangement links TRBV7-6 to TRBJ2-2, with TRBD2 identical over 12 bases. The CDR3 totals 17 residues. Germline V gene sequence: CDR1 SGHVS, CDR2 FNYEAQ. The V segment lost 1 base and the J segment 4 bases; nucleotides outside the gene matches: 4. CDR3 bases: TGTGCCAGCAGCTTAGGACTAGCGGGAGCCCCCACCGGGGAGCTGTTTTTT. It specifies CASSLGLAGAPTGELFF.

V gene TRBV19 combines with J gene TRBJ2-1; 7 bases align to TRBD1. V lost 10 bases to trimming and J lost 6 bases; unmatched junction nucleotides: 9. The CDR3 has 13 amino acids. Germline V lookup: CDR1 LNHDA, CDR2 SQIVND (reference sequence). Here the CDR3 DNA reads TGTGCCACTAGCTCTACAGGGGTCAATGAGCAGTTCTTC. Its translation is CATSSTGVNEQFF.

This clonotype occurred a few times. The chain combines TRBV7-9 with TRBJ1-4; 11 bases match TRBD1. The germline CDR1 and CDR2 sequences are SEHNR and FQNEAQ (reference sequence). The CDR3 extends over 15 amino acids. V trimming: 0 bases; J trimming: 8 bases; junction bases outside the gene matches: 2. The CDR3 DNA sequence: TGTGCCAGCAGCTTAGCTTGGACAGGGGGCGAAAAACTGTTTTTT. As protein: CASSLAWTGGEKLFF.

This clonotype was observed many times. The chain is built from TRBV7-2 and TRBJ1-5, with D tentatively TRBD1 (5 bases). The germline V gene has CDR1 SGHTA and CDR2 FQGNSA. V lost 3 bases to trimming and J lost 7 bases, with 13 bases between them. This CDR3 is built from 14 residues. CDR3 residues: CASSLSQGRQPQHF. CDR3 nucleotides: TGTGCCAGCAGCTTGTCCCAGGGCCGCCAGCCCCAGCATTTT.

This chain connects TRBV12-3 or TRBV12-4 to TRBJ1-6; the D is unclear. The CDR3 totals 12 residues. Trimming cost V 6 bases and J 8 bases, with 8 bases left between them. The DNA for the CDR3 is TGTGCCAGCAGATTTGGGTATTCACCCCTCCACTTT. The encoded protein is CASRFGYSPLHF.

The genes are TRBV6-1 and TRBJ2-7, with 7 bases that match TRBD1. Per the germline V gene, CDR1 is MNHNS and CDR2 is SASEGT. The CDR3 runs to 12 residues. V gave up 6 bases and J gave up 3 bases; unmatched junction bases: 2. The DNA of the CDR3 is TGTGCCAGCAGGGGACAGTTCTACGAGCAGTACGTC. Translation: CASRGQFYEQYV.

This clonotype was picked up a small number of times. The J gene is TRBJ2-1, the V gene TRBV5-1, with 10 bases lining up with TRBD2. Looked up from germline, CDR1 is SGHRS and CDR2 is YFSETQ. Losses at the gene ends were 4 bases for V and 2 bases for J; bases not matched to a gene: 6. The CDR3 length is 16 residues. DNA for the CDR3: TGCGCCAGCAGCGGACCCCTAGCGGGAGCCTACAATGAGCAGTTCTTC. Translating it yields CASSGPLAGAYNEQFF.

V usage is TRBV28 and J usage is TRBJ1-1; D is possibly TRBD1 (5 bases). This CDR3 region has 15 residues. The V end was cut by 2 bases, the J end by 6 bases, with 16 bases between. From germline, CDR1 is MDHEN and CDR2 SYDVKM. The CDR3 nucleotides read TGTGCCAGCAGTTTACCGGGCAGGGTAGGAGCTGAAGCTTTCTTT. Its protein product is CASSLPGRVGAEAFF.

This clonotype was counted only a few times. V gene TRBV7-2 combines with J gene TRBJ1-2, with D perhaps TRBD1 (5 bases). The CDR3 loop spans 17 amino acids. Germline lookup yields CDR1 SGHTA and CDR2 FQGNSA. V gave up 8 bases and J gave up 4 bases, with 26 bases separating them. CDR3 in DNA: TGTGCCAGCCTCAACCATCTCGCCAGGGACCTTATCTATGGCTACACCTTC. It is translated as CASLNHLARDLIYGYTF.

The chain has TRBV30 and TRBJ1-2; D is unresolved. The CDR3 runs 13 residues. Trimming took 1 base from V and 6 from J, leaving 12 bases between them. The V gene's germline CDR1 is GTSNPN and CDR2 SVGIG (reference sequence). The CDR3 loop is CAWSEQSRHGYTF. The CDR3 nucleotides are TGTGCCTGGAGTGAACAGTCTCGTCATGGCTACACCTTC.

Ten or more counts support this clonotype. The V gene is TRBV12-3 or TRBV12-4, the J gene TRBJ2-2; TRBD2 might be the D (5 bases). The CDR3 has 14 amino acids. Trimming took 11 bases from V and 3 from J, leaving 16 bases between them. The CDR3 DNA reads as TGTGCCGGAGGTAGCGATCGCCACACCGGGGAGCTGTTTTTT. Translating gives CAGGSDRHTGELFF.

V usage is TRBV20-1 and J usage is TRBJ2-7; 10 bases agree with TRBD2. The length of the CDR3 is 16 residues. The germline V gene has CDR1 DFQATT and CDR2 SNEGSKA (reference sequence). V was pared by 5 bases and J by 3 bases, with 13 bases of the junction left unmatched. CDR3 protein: CSAAASSGSPLYEQYF. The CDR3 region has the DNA TGCAGTGCTGCGGCGTCTAGCGGGAGCCCACTCTACGAGCAGTACTTC.

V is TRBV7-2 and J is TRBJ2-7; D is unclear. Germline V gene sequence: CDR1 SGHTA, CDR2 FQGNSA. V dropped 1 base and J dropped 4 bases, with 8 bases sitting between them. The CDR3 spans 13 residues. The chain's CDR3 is CASSLGSEYEQYV. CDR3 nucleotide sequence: TGTGCCAGCAGCTTAGGGTCAGAATACGAGCAGTACGTC.